One and the same sample provided the 23 T cell receptor beta chains below, sequenced in a study of OX40 agonist ivuxolimab in advanced cancers. The repertoire was sequenced with immunoSEQ multiplex PCR; TCRdb's copy has only in-frame clones and lacks some. The sample consists of roughly 60,000 clones, 84% of them appearing once. The sample in question was CD4+ or CD8+ T cells sorted from blood, obtained in a trial of the OX40 agonist ivuxolimab. These receptor sequences come from an adult with an advanced solid tumor such as melanoma, head and neck, liver or kidney cancer.

V is TRBV28 and J is TRBJ1-1; weak D call: TRBD1 (6 bases). The V gene's germline CDR1 is MDHEN and CDR2 SYDVKM. V lost 6 bases to trimming and J lost 1 base, with 24 bases between them. There are 18 residues in the CDR3. The CDR3 protein is CASSPKEKWGGWNTEAFF. The CDR3 DNA sequence: TGTGCCAGCAGCCCTAAGGAAAAGTGGGGGGGCTGGAACACTGAAGCTTTCTTT.

V gene TRBV6-5 combines with J gene TRBJ1-1, with D tentatively TRBD1 (5 bases). The CDR3 length is 13 residues. V was cut by 7 bases and J by 6 bases, with 15 bases left in between. Per the germline V gene, CDR1 is MNHEY and CDR2 is SVGAGI. The CDR3 spells CASKSWGGAEAFF. Written as DNA, the CDR3 is TGTGCCAGCAAGTCGTGGGGGGGTGCTGAAGCTTTCTTT.

V gene TRBV6-5 combines with J gene TRBJ2-2, with 7 bases fitting TRBD1. This CDR3 is 14 amino acids long. The V gene end was trimmed by 4 bases and the J gene end by 4 bases; junction bases not matched to a gene: 3. Germline loops: CDR1 MNHEY, CDR2 SVGAGI. The CDR3 nucleotides read TGTGCCAGCAGTTCGGGACAGAGCACCGGGGAGCTGTTTTTT. Encoded protein: CASSSGQSTGELFF.

DNA of the CDR3: TGTGCCAGTCACAGGGAGACCTACGAGCAGTACTTC. Residues: CASHRETYEQYF. The chain joins TRBV2 to TRBJ2-7; D might be TRBD1 (6 bases). Trimming shortened V by 9 bases and J by 2 bases, and 11 bases separated the two germline ends. This CDR3 comprises 12 residues. Looked up from germline, CDR1 is SNHLY and CDR2 is FYNNEI.

The rearrangement joins TRBV7-4 to TRBJ2-7, with D possibly being TRBD2 (6 bases). With 6 bases removed from V and 6 bases from J, the gap between germline ends came to 27 bases. The CDR3 spans 17 residues. Germline-derived CDR1 and CDR2 are SGHVT and SQSDAQ. The DNA for the CDR3 is TGTGCCAGCAGGACCCGGCGGAGGGATGCGCTAAGGAGCGAGCAGTACTTC. This codes for CASRTRRRDALRSEQYF.

The chain recombines TRBV7-2 with TRBJ2-7; TRBD1 matches 10 bases. V dropped 5 bases and J dropped 5; count of bases not matched to a gene: 6. Germline V gives CDR1 SGHTA, CDR2 FQGNSA. The CDR3 is made up of 14 amino acids. CDR3 nucleotide sequence: TGTGCCAGCAGCCCCGGGACAGGGGTCAACGAGCAGTACTTC. Its protein is CASSPGTGVNEQYF.

V is TRBV9 and J is TRBJ2-1, with D perhaps matching TRBD1 or TRBD2 (5 bases each). Deletions cut 0 bases from V and 2 bases from J, with 6 bases between. Per the germline V gene, CDR1 is SGDLS and CDR2 is YYNGEE. The CDR3 has 14 amino acids. CDR3 in amino acids: CASSVVGAYNEQFF. CDR3 nucleotides: TGTGCCAGCAGCGTAGTGGGGGCCTACAATGAGCAGTTCTTC.

This chain links TRBV5-6 with TRBJ2-3; no firm D call. The CDR3 loop spans 14 amino acids. Deletions cut 1 base from V and 5 bases from J, with 11 bases between. Germline values: CDR1 SGHDT, CDR2 YYEEEE. CDR3 sequence (DNA): TGTGCCAGCAGCTTGCTGTCGGGTGGAGATACGCAGTATTTT. Translated, it gives CASSLLSGGDTQYF.

This clone has just a few counts. J is TRBJ2-1 and V is TRBV2; 9 nucleotides agree with TRBD1. Germline V gives CDR1 SNHLY, CDR2 FYNNEI. CDR3 length: 14 amino acids. The V segment lost 6 bases and the J segment 7 bases; nucleotides outside the gene matches: 7. Written as DNA, the CDR3 is TGTGCCAGCAGGGTGACAGGGGGTAGGAATGAGCAGTTCTTC. It encodes CASRVTGGRNEQFF.

This rearrangement joins TRBV27 to TRBJ2-2; the match to TRBD2 covers 7 bases. The CDR3 length is 14 residues. The germline V gene encodes CDR1 MNHEY and CDR2 SMNVEV (reference sequence). V dropped 6 bases and J dropped 1; count of bases not matched to a gene: 2. CDR3 in amino acids: CASRAGLNTGELFF. CDR3 DNA sequence: TGTGCCAGCAGAGCGGGGTTGAACACCGGGGAGCTGTTTTTT.

J is TRBJ2-1 and V is TRBV7-2; 10 positions agree with TRBD2. V dropped 1 base and J dropped 6; count of bases not matched to a gene: 9. From germline, CDR1 is SGHTA and CDR2 FQGNSA. CDR3 size: 17 residues. The CDR3 is CASSLVGRTSGGNEQFF. The CDR3 bases are TGTGCCAGCAGCTTAGTGGGGAGGACTAGCGGAGGCAATGAGCAGTTCTTC. The full variable domain, its missing parts supplied by reference TRBV7-2 and TRBJ2-1, is GAGVSQSPSNKVTEKGKDVELRCDPISGHTALYWYRQSLGQGLEFLIYFQGNSAPDKSGLPSDRFSAERTGGSVSTLTIQRTQQEDSAVYLCASSLVGRTSGGNEQFFGPGTRLTVL.

The chain links TRBV2 to TRBJ1-2, with unresolved D. Germline V CDR1 and CDR2: SNHLY, FYNNEI. This CDR3 spans 14 amino acids. Trimming pared 7 bases from V and 4 bases from J, leaving 16 bases between. The CDR3 reads CASKENGGIYGYTF. The CDR3 DNA reads TGTGCCAGCAAAGAGAACGGAGGGATCTATGGCTACACCTTC.

The rearrangement links TRBV28 to TRBJ1-1; TRBD1 matches at 9 bases. V shed 8 bases, J shed 5 bases, and the junction held 12 bases outside the gene matches. The CDR3 has 15 residues. Germline CDR1 reads MDHEN; CDR2 reads SYDVKM. The CDR3 nucleotides read TGTGCCAGCCTTATCAGTAACAGGGGGCTAACTGAAGCTTTCTTT. It yields the protein CASLISNRGLTEAFF.

V and J are TRBV7-2 and TRBJ2-7; D perhaps matches TRBD2 (5 bases). The CDR3 runs to 14 residues. CDR1 is SGHTA and CDR2 is FQGNSA in the germline V gene. With 2 bases removed from V and 2 bases from J, the gap between germline ends came to 10 bases. The chain's CDR3 is CASSLLAGAYEQYF. The DNA of the CDR3 is TGTGCCAGCAGCTTACTAGCCGGAGCCTACGAGCAGTACTTC.

This chain connects TRBV6-5 to TRBJ2-7; D perhaps matches TRBD2 (5 bases). In germline, CDR1 is MNHEY, CDR2 SVGAGI. Trimming stripped 5 bases from V and 6 bases from J, with 11 bases between. The CDR3 has 12 amino acids. The CDR3 DNA reads TGTGCCAGCAGTCCTCTTCGGGGCGAGCAGTACTTC. As protein: CASSPLRGEQYF.

The chain combines TRBV7-9 with TRBJ2-3; possibly TRBD2 for D (6 bases). The V end lost 1 base, the J end lost 0 bases, and 20 bases lay between the germline ends. The germline V gene encodes CDR1 SEHNR and CDR2 FQNEAQ (reference sequence). The CDR3 has 19 residues. The CDR3: CASSLGPLAYSSSTDTQYF. The CDR3 DNA is TGTGCCAGCAGCTTAGGACCGCTAGCGTATTCCTCTAGCACAGATACGCAGTATTTT.

In this sample, this clone turned up a few times. This chain connects TRBV19 to TRBJ1-6; D not certain. CDR1 is LNHDA, CDR2 SQIVND, per germline (reference sequence). The ends were cut back, 8 bases at V and 10 bases at J, with 12 bases in the middle. The CDR3 consists of 12 residues. CDR3 region: CASSAPGSPLHF. The CDR3 DNA reads TGTGCCAGTTCCGCCCCCGGGTCACCCCTCCACTTT. The full variable domain, completed using reference TRBV19 and TRBJ1-6, is DGGITQSPKYLFRKEGQNVTLSCEQNLNHDAMYWYRQDPGQGLRLIYYSQIVNDFQKGDIAEGYSVSREKKESFPLTVTSAQKNPTAFYLCASSAPGSPLHFGNGTRLTVT.

The J gene is TRBJ2-3, the V gene TRBV27; D gene ambiguous. CDR3 length equals 13 residues. V was cut by 5 bases and J by 6 bases, with 12 bases left in between. The V gene's germline CDR1 is MNHEY and CDR2 SMNVEV (reference sequence). The DNA for the CDR3 is TGTGCCAGCAGTCCCCTGCCCCCGGATACGCAGTATTTT. Its protein is CASSPLPPDTQYF.

The J gene is TRBJ2-1, the V gene TRBV29-1; TRBD1 agrees at 7 bases. This CDR3 has 12 residues. Trimming took 7 bases from V and 5 from J; bases not matched to a gene: 5. Germline V gene lookup returns CDR1 SQVTM and CDR2 ANQGSEA. CDR3 residues: CSAGTANNEQFF. In DNA form, the CDR3 reads TGCAGCGCCGGGACAGCTAACAATGAGCAGTTCTTC.

The genes are TRBV2 and TRBJ1-2; D gene ambiguous. Deletions cut 5 bases from V and 4 bases from J, with 20 bases between. CDR1 and CDR2 from the germline V gene are SNHLY and FYNNEI. This CDR3 comprises 16 residues. CDR3 DNA sequence: TGTGCCAGCAGTTCGATGGGGAAGCAAGCGGGCTATGGCTACACCTTC. It yields the protein CASSSMGKQAGYGYTF. Supplemented by reference TRBV2 and TRBJ1-2, the full variable domain reads EPEVTQTPSHQVTQMGQEVILRCVPISNHLYFYWYRQILGQKVEFLVSFYNNEISEKSEIFDDQFSVERPDGSNFTLKIRSTKLEDSAMYFCASSSMGKQAGYGYTFGSGTRLTVV.

The genes are TRBV27 and TRBJ2-7; 10 bases are a match to TRBD2. The CDR3 runs to 15 residues. V was pared by 4 bases and J by 2 bases, with 5 bases of the junction left unmatched. Germline V gene lookup returns CDR1 MNHEY and CDR2 SMNVEV (reference sequence). The CDR3 bases are TGTGCCAGCAGTTCCTTAGCGGGAGGACCCTACGAGCAGTACTTC. Residues: CASSSLAGGPYEQYF.

The chain combines TRBV4-1 with TRBJ2-1; 13 bases align to TRBD2. The CDR3 totals 18 residues. Germline V lookup: CDR1 MGHRA, CDR2 YSYEKL. Trimming removed 0 bases from V and 6 bases from J; junction bases left unmatched: 8. The CDR3: CASSQDWGLAGLGNEQFF. CDR3 sequence (DNA): TGCGCCAGCAGCCAAGATTGGGGACTAGCGGGACTCGGCAATGAGCAGTTCTTC.

The V call is TRBV20-1, the J call TRBJ2-7; D is unclear. Trimming left V 6 bases short and J 2 bases short, with 8 bases between. There are 11 residues in the CDR3. CDR1 and CDR2 (germline): DFQATT, SNEGSKA (reference sequence). In DNA form, the CDR3 reads TGCAGTGCCATTATGCCCTACGAGCAGTACTTC. Translating gives CSAIMPYEQYF.